A single sample is the source of the 15 T cell receptor beta chains below, sequenced in a study of blood T cell repertoires in COVID-19. Sequenced by immunoSEQ multiplex PCR; TCRdb stores in-frame clones only, minus some. The sample has fewer than 500,000 clones, roughly 90% seen once; the top ten hold 0.95% to 1%. Sequenced: PBMCs or T cells enriched from blood (not recorded which). The receptor set was obtained from a woman between 25 and 40 years old with acute COVID-19.

This clone has a single count. This rearrangement joins TRBV6-5 to TRBJ1-4, with D hard to call. The CDR3 spans 15 residues. V dropped 5 bases and J dropped 2 bases, with 12 bases sitting between them. Germline V gene sequence: CDR1 MNHEY, CDR2 SVGAGI. CDR3 sequence reads: CASSPLTTTNEKLFF. For the CDR3, the DNA is TGTGCCAGCAGTCCCTTGACAACCACTAATGAAAAACTGTTTTTT.

This sequence joins TRBV12-3 or TRBV12-4 and TRBJ1-5; 8 nucleotides match TRBD1. Unmatched junction bases numbered 6, after V lost 5 bases and J lost 9 bases. The CDR3 length is 13 residues. The CDR3 is CASSRQGAGPQHF. For the CDR3, the DNA is TGTGCCAGCAGTCGTCAGGGGGCAGGGCCCCAGCATTTT.

This sequence joins TRBV9 and TRBJ2-7; TRBD2 matches at 9 bases. V dropped 0 bases and J dropped 3; count of bases not matched to a gene: 4. This CDR3 contains 15 residues. CDR1 is SGDLS and CDR2 is YYNGEE in the germline V gene. CDR3 amino acids: CASSVASGRNYEQYF. In nucleotides, the CDR3 is TGTGCCAGCAGCGTAGCGAGCGGGAGGAACTACGAGCAGTACTTC.

The chain links TRBV30 to TRBJ1-2; tentatively, D is TRBD1 (6 bases). Germline V gene sequence: CDR1 GTSNPN, CDR2 SVGIG (reference sequence). V dropped 3 bases and J dropped 4 bases, with 12 bases sitting between them. The CDR3 loop spans 13 amino acids. The CDR3 DNA follows: TGTGCCTGGAGGTTCGGACAGCCCTATGGCTACACCTTC. This sequence encodes CAWRFGQPYGYTF.

The chain couples TRBV30 to TRBJ2-1, with 9 bases identical to TRBD1. CDR3 length: 17 amino acids. In germline, CDR1 is GTSNPN, CDR2 SVGIG (reference sequence). The V gene end was trimmed by 3 bases and the J gene end by 3 bases; junction bases not matched to a gene: 12. The DNA for the CDR3 is TGTGCCTGGAGATCAGTGACGGGACAGGGTTACTACAATGAGCAGTTCTTC. It codes for CAWRSVTGQGYYNEQFF.

V and J are TRBV10-3 and TRBJ2-3; maybe TRBD2 (5 bases). Per germline, CDR1 ENHRY and CDR2 SYGVKD. This CDR3 region has 17 residues. V gave up 0 bases and J gave up 1 base, with 14 bases separating them. DNA for the CDR3: TGTGCCATCAGTGAGTCGGAATTCGGGGTCGGCACAGATACGCAGTATTTT. Translation: CAISESEFGVGTDTQYF.

The chain links TRBV12-3 or TRBV12-4 to TRBJ1-2; D not resolved. The V end was cut by 7 bases, the J end by 1 base, with 10 bases between. The CDR3 runs 13 residues. Here the CDR3 reads CASTPGSNYGYTF. CDR3 coding DNA: TGTGCCAGCACCCCGGGGAGTAACTATGGCTACACCTTC.

The chain recombines TRBV12-3 or TRBV12-4 with TRBJ2-3, with TRBD1 identical over 7 bases. V lost 6 bases to trimming and J lost 3 bases; unmatched junction nucleotides: 3. CDR3 length: 13 residues. This CDR3 reads CASRPRGTDTQYF. CDR3 in DNA: TGTGCCAGCAGGCCCAGGGGGACAGATACGCAGTATTTT.

The chain has TRBV19 and TRBJ1-1; 10 bases line up with TRBD1. The trim removed 7 bases at V and 5 bases at J, leaving 7 bases unmatched. The CDR3 length is 14 residues. The V gene's germline CDR1 is LNHDA and CDR2 SQIVND (reference sequence). CDR3 DNA: TGTGCCAGTACCGGACAGGGGGTGAGAACTGAAGCTTTCTTT. Encoded protein: CASTGQGVRTEAFF. Variable domain in full (rest from reference TRBV19 and TRBJ1-1): DGGITQSPKYLFRKEGQNVTLSCEQNLNHDAMYWYRQDPGQGLRLIYYSQIVNDFQKGDIAEGYSVSREKKESFPLTVTSAQKNPTAFYLCASTGQGVRTEAFFGQGTRLTVV.

The chain uses TRBV19 and TRBJ2-2; 7 bases agree with TRBD2. The CDR3 runs to 14 residues. From germline, CDR1 is LNHDA and CDR2 SQIVND (reference sequence). V lost 8 bases and J lost 4; bases outside the gene matches: 7. CDR3 DNA sequence: TGTGCCAGTGGGGAGGGGAGGGGCACCGGGGAGCTGTTTTTT. Amino acids: CASGEGRGTGELFF.

This clone was observed a single time. V is TRBV24-1 and J is TRBJ1-4; D gene ambiguous. Trimming shortened V by 11 bases and J by 2 bases, and 11 bases separated the two germline ends. Germline CDR1 and CDR2: KGHDR and SFDVKD. The CDR3 runs to 13 residues. The CDR3 DNA reads TGTGCCAGCTCGTCTAATACTAATGAAAAACTGTTTTTT. Its protein is CASSSNTNEKLFF.

V usage is TRBV9 and J usage is TRBJ1-1; D unclear. The CDR3 runs to 14 residues. The V end lost 4 bases, the J end lost 4 bases, and 14 bases lay between the germline ends. Germline lookup yields CDR1 SGDLS and CDR2 YYNGEE. CDR3 amino acids: CASSPGVRVTEAFF. CDR3 bases: TGTGCCAGCAGCCCCGGGGTTCGGGTCACTGAAGCTTTCTTT.

The genes are TRBV30 and TRBJ2-2, with TRBD1 matching over 12 bases. With V trimmed by 2 bases and J by 3 bases, 4 bases remained unmatched. The germline gives CDR1 GTSNPN, CDR2 SVGIG (reference sequence). This CDR3 contains 16 residues. In DNA form, the CDR3 reads TGTGCCTGGAGTCCAGGGACAGGGGGCGACACCGGGGAGCTGTTTTTT. Translating it yields CAWSPGTGGDTGELFF.

V gene TRBV24-1 combines with J gene TRBJ2-2; TRBD2 aligns across 7 bases. Trimming took 1 base from V and 4 from J; bases not matched to a gene: 5. Germline-derived CDR1 and CDR2 are KGHDR and SFDVKD. This CDR3 has 16 amino acids. CDR3 loop: CATSDFAGDGTGELFF. The CDR3 DNA reads as TGTGCCACCAGTGATTTTGCGGGGGACGGCACCGGGGAGCTGTTTTTT.

The chain links TRBV9 to TRBJ2-3; the D is unclear. This CDR3 comprises 13 residues. Germline V gives CDR1 SGDLS, CDR2 YYNGEE. V lost 1 base to trimming and J lost 0 bases, with 3 bases between them. For the CDR3, the DNA is TGTGCCAGCAGCGTAACTAGCACAGATACGCAGTATTTT. Amino acids: CASSVTSTDTQYF.